This T cell receptor (beta chain) derives from a study of blood T cell repertoires in COVID-19. The authors' processing: The authors estimated nucleated cell counts from reference gene primer amplification. Generated by immunoSEQ multiplex PCR, the TCRdb table keeps only in-frame clones and is missing some. V and J calls and clone size are those listed in that table; D and trimming were worked out from the DNA. The table includes approximately 170,000 clones, roughly 87% detected once. Germline CDR1 is SGHRS and CDR2 is YFSETQ. The CDR3 length is 15 residues. For this clone: The junction and the germline gene differ at one end; a read error may be behind it.

This chain links TRBV5-1 with TRBJ2-7; 15 bases are shared with TRBD2. The sequence was obtained from a woman in her 70s with COVID-19, enrolled during active disease. Input material: peripheral blood. Written as DNA, the CDR3 is TGCGCCAGCAGCTTGGCCGGGACTAGCGGGAGGTCCTTGGCTTTC. It yields the protein CASSLAGTSGRSLAF.